A selection of T cell receptor beta chains follows, all from one sample in a study of OX40 agonist ivuxolimab in advanced cancers. Libraries were prepared by immunoSEQ multiplex PCR; TCRdb keeps only in-frame clonotypes and omits some of them. Here the sample spans 75,000 to 95,000 clones, 85% to 95% being singletons. The starting material was CD4+ or CD8+ T cells sorted from blood, obtained in a trial of the OX40 agonist ivuxolimab. The receptors were gathered from an adult with an advanced solid tumor such as melanoma, head and neck, liver or kidney cancer. CDR3s include the opening cysteine and the closing phenylalanine or tryptophan. A D gene is named only where the DNA matches it firmly. Clone size appears in some rows only: once, few, many, or a class for an expanded clone.

TRBJ2-5 - 15 TRBV27 - CASSLQFSYQETQYF TGTGCCAGCAGTTTACAATTTTCCTACCAAGAGACCCAGTACTTC
TRBJ2-3 - 15 TRBV6-5 few CASSYSSVGTDTQYF TGTGCCAGCAGTTACTCTAGCGTGGGCACAGATACGCAGTATTTT
TRBJ1-2 - 14 TRBV10-2 - CASSESGTAPGYTF TGCGCCAGCAGTGAGTCGGGGACTGCTCCTGGCTACACCTTC
TRBJ2-1 TRBD2 17 TRBV6-4 - CASSEPSGGKPYNEQFF TGTGCCAGCAGTGAGCCTAGCGGGGGGAAGCCCTACAATGAGCAGTTCTTC
TRBJ1-1 TRBD1 14 TRBV23-1 once CASSQPSRRGRAFF TGCGCCAGCAGTCAACCAAGCCGTAGGGGGCGAGCTTTCTTT
TRBJ2-7 - 12 TRBV13 - CASSLQSYEQYF TGTGCCAGCAGCTTACAGTCCTACGAGCAGTACTTC
TRBJ2-2 TRBD1 16 TRBV7-6 once CASSQTGDPFSGELFF TGTGCCAGCAGCCAAACAGGGGACCCCTTCTCCGGGGAGCTGTTTTTT
TRBJ1-6 - 12 TRBV7-2 - CASSAAPSPLHF TGTGCCAGCAGCGCCGCTCCTTCACCCCTCCACTTT
TRBJ2-7 - 16 TRBV18 - CASTSSRGYLSYEQYF TGTGCCAGCACCTCCTCCAGGGGCTACCTATCCTACGAGCAGTACTTC
TRBJ1-1 - 12 TRBV7-9 - CASSSLQVEAFF TGTGCCAGCAGCTCCCTTCAGGTTGAAGCTTTCTTT
TRBJ2-7 - 16 TRBV21-1 - CATIESGDRLTYEQYF TGTGCCACCATTGAGAGTGGGGACAGGCTTACCTACGAGCAGTACTTC
TRBJ2-3 TRBD2 16 TRBV25-1 - CASSEPAGGPRDTQYF TGTGCCAGCAGTGAGCCAGCGGGGGGCCCTAGGGATACGCAGTATTTT
TRBJ2-5 - 14 TRBV9 - CASSPHSGRETQYF TGTGCCAGCAGCCCTCACTCAGGGAGAGAGACCCAGTACTTC
TRBJ1-5 TRBD1 16 TRBV19 - CASSIDGTESHQPQHF TGTGCCAGTAGTATAGACGGGACAGAATCACATCAGCCCCAGCATTTT
TRBJ1-1 TRBD1 14 TRBV27 once CASSFSTGGVEAFF TGTGCCAGCAGTTTCTCGACAGGGGGCGTTGAAGCTTTCTTT
TRBJ2-1 - 14 TRBV5-4 - CASRLGGSGDEQFF TGTGCCAGCAGGCTGGGGGGATCAGGGGATGAGCAGTTCTTC
TRBJ2-5 TRBD2 13 TRBV27 - CASSLTGGETQYF TGTGCCAGCAGTTTAACGGGAGGGGAGACCCAGTACTTC
TRBJ2-5 - 16 TRBV7-6 - CASSSYPGRNQETQYF TGTGCCAGCAGCTCATACCCGGGCAGGAACCAAGAGACCCAGTACTTC
TRBJ1-1 - 13 TRBV5-4 - CASSFQGSTEAFF TGTGCCAGCAGCTTCCAGGGGAGCACTGAAGCTTTCTTT
TRBJ1-2 - 13 TRBV6-5 - CASSYMSGSGYTF TGTGCCAGCAGTTACATGTCAGGGAGCGGCTACACCTTC
TRBJ1-2 - 15 TRBV9 - CASSVVGTAGEGYTF TGTGCCAGCAGCGTAGTGGGGACGGCGGGGGAAGGCTACACCTTC
TRBJ2-7 - 12 TRBV4-1 - CASSPTGHEQYF TGCGCCAGCAGCCCCACAGGACACGAGCAGTACTTC
TRBJ2-3 - 12 TRBV6-1 once CASSFATDTQYF TGTGCCAGCAGTTTCGCCACAGATACGCAGTATTTT
TRBJ2-7 - 12 TRBV11-2 - CATEGGPYEQYF TGTGCTACCGAGGGTGGTCCCTACGAGCAGTACTTC
TRBJ2-7 - 12 TRBV7-9 - CASSPGTYEQYF TGTGCCAGCAGCCCCGGGACGTACGAGCAGTACTTC
TRBJ2-7 - 15 TRBV6-5 - CATIPGVGGAYEQYF TGTGCCACCATCCCGGGGGTGGGGGGCGCGTACGAGCAGTACTTC
TRBJ2-1 - 12 TRBV27 - CASSLGYNEQFF TGTGCCAGCAGTTTAGGGTACAATGAGCAGTTCTTC